What follows are 8 T cell receptor beta chains derived from one specimen sequenced in a study of blood T cell repertoires in COVID-19. Sequenced by immunoSEQ multiplex PCR; TCRdb stores in-frame clones only, minus some. Among approximately 240,000 clones, around four fifths were seen once, and the ten largest hold 5% to 7%. The sample consisted of peripheral blood. The receptors were sampled from a woman aged 55-69 years with active or convalescent COVID-19.

This clone appeared a single time. The chain couples TRBV5-1 to TRBJ2-1; D may be TRBD2 (7 bases). Germline lookup yields CDR1 SGHRS and CDR2 YFSETQ. The CDR3 contains 15 residues. Trimming took 7 bases from V and 7 from J, leaving 21 bases between them. The DNA for the CDR3 is TGCGCCAGCTGGGAAGGAGGGGGGGCTAGGAATGAGCAGTTCTTC. Protein: CASWEGGGARNEQFF.

CDR3 bases: TGTGCCAGCAGTTTATTACTAGCGGGGGGTGGGGAGACCCAGTACTTC. This sequence encodes CASSLLLAGGGETQYF. The chain employs TRBV28 and TRBJ2-5; 12 positions agree with TRBD2. V shed 1 base and J 5 bases; nucleotides not matched to a gene: 5. The CDR3 covers 16 residues. Per the germline V gene, CDR1 is MDHEN and CDR2 is SYDVKM.

The CDR3 DNA reads TGCGCCAGCAGCTTGGAGTCCCTAGGGGGAAATGGCTACACCTTC. Translation gives CASSLESLGGNGYTF. The rearrangement uses TRBV5-1 and TRBJ1-2; D perhaps matches TRBD1 (6 bases). The germline V gene has CDR1 SGHRS and CDR2 YFSETQ. This CDR3 is built from 15 residues. Trimming cost V 0 bases and J 6 bases, with 15 bases left between them. The full variable domain, with the rest looked up from reference TRBV5-1 and TRBJ1-2, is KAGVTQTPRYLIKTRGQQVTLSCSPISGHRSVSWYQQTPGQGLQFLFEYFSETQRNKGNFPGRFSGRQFSNSRSEMNVSTLELGDSALYLCASSLESLGGNGYTFGSGTRLTVV.

The DNA of the CDR3 is TGTGCCAGCAGCCGATCCCCGAGCGGGACTTACAATGAGCAGTTCTTC. Its translation is CASSRSPSGTYNEQFF. The J gene is TRBJ2-1, the V gene TRBV3-1 (or the pseudogene TRBV3-2), with 7 positions matching TRBD2. The V and J ends lost 4 bases and 4 bases, in that order; junction bases with no gene match: 10. This CDR3 contains 16 residues. Germline V CDR1 and CDR2: LGHDT, YNNKEL (reference sequence).

The V gene is TRBV25-1, the J gene TRBJ2-7; 9 nucleotides line up with TRBD2. The CDR3 has 15 residues. Per the germline V gene, CDR1 is MGHDK and CDR2 is SYGVNS. Germline trimming cut 2 bases from V and 3 bases from J; bases unmatched to any gene: 5. CDR3 in amino acids: CASSEPSSGNYEQYF. The CDR3 DNA reads TGTGCCAGCAGTGAACCATCTAGCGGGAACTACGAGCAGTACTTC.

The chain has TRBV5-6 and TRBJ2-3, with D uncertain. V gave up 2 bases and J gave up 2 bases, with 9 bases separating them. This CDR3 has 14 amino acids. Germline-derived CDR1 and CDR2 are SGHDT and YYEEEE. In DNA form, the CDR3 reads TGTGCCAGCAGCTTAGACATAAACACAGATACGCAGTATTTT. This sequence encodes CASSLDINTDTQYF.

This chain connects TRBV14 to TRBJ1-1, with 7 bases identical to TRBD1. The CDR3 length is 14 residues. J gave up 5 bases and V 4 bases, and 7 bases lay outside the gene matches. Germline lookup yields CDR1 SGHDN and CDR2 FVKESK. CDR3 DNA sequence: TGTGCCAGCAGCCCTCGACAGGGAGGAACTGAAGCTTTCTTT. Residues: CASSPRQGGTEAFF. Together with reference TRBV14 and TRBJ1-1, the CDR3 gives the full variable domain: EAGVTQFPSHSVIEKGQTVTLRCDPISGHDNLYWYRRVMGKEIKFLLHFVKESKQDESGMPNNRFLAERTGGTYSTLKVQPAELEDSGVYFCASSPRQGGTEAFFGQGTRLTVV.

The CDR3 DNA reads TGTGCCAGCAGCTTAGATTCCGGACAGGGAAACACCATATATTTT. This encodes CASSLDSGQGNTIYF. This chain connects TRBV11-2 to TRBJ1-3, with a tentative D call TRBD1 (6 bases). With 0 bases removed from V and 4 bases from J, the gap between germline ends came to 10 bases. The CDR3 runs 15 residues. Germline assignment: CDR1 SGHAT and CDR2 FQNNGV.